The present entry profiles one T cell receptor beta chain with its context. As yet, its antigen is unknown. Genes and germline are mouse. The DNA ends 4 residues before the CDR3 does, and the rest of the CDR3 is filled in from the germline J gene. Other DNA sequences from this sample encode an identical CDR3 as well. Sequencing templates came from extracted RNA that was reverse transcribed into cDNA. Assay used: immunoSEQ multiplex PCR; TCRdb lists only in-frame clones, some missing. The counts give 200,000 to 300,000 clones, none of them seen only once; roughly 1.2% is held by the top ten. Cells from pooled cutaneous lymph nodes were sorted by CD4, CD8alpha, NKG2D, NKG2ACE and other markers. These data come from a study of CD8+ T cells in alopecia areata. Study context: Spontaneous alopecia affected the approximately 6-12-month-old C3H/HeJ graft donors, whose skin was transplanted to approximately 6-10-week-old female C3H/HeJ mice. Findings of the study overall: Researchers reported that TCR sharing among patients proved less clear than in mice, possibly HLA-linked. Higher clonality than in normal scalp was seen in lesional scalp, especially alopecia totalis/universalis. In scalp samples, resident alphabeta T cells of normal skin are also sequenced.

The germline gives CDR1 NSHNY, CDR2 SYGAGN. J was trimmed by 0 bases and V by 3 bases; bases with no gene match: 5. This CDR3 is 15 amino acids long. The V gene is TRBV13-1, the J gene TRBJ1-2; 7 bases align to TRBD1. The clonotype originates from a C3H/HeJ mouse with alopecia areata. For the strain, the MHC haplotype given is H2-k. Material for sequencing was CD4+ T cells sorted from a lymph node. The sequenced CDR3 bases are TGTGCCAGCAGTGGCCCGGGACAGTCAAACTCC. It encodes CASSGPGQSNS. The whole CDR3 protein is CASSGPGQSNSDYTF.